The rows below give T cell receptor beta chains drawn from one sample of a study of regulatory T cells in long-lasting Graves disease. One entry per CDR3 protein results from TCRdb running MiXCR on the multiplex PCR reads. The table shows about 430,000 distinct CDR3 sequences, with around 20% occurring only once. Sequencing used peripheral blood mononuclear cells (PBMCs), obtained when the disease was refractory, from a patient treated with antithyroid drugs. The receptors originated from a female donor with Graves disease. Both conserved end residues are part of each CDR3. The D gene is left open where the match is weak. Rows give clone size only sometimes, using once, few, many, or a class for an expanded clone.

DNA: TGCAGTGCTAAGACTAGCGGGAGGGGATTACTGCACTTC
CDR3: CSAKTSGRGLLHF
D: TRBD2
V: TRBV20-1
size: .
J: TRBJ2-7

DNA: TGTGCCAGCAGCGTATTTTCCAATGAGCAGTTCTTC
CDR3: CASSVFSNEQFF
D: .
V: TRBV9
size: .
J: TRBJ2-1

DNA: TGTGCCAGCAGTCGAACAGGGGGAGAAAATGAAAAACTGTTTTTT
CDR3: CASSRTGGENEKLFF
D: TRBD1
V: TRBV2
size: many
J: TRBJ1-4

DNA: TGCGCCAGCAGCCCCTTCACCGGGACAGTTGACTACGAGCAGTACTTC
CDR3: CASSPFTGTVDYEQYF
D: TRBD1
V: TRBV5-1
size: .
J: TRBJ2-7

DNA: TGTGCCAGCAAGCGAGGGGGCGAGCCCGGGGAGCTGTTTTTT
CDR3: CASKRGGEPGELFF
D: TRBD1
V: TRBV2
size: many
J: TRBJ2-2

DNA: TGTGCCAGCAGTTACACCACGTTAGCGGGGCCCACCTACGAGCAGTACTTC
CDR3: CASSYTTLAGPTYEQYF
D: TRBD2
V: TRBV6-5
size: many
J: TRBJ2-7

DNA: TGCAGTGCCTTTCGGGCGGGACTGCAGTTCTTC
CDR3: CSAFRAGLQFF
D: .
V: TRBV20-1
size: .
J: TRBJ2-1

DNA: TGTGCCAGCAGCCCACCAACCCGGGTCCACACTGAAGCTTTCTTT
CDR3: CASSPPTRVHTEAFF
D: .
V: TRBV7-2
size: .
J: TRBJ1-1

DNA: TGCAGTGCTTTCCGGGACAGCATGAACACTGAAGCTTTCTTT
CDR3: CSAFRDSMNTEAFF
D: TRBD1
V: TRBV20-1
size: .
J: TRBJ1-1

DNA: TGTGCCACCAGCTCATCGGGGACAACGAATCAGCCCCAGCATTTT
CDR3: CATSSSGTTNQPQHF
D: .
V: TRBV15
size: few
J: TRBJ1-5

DNA: TGTGCCAGCAGTTTCGTCACAGCGGGAGGGCGGGAGACCCAGTACTTC
CDR3: CASSFVTAGGRETQYF
D: TRBD2
V: TRBV12-3/TRBV12-4
size: many
J: TRBJ2-5